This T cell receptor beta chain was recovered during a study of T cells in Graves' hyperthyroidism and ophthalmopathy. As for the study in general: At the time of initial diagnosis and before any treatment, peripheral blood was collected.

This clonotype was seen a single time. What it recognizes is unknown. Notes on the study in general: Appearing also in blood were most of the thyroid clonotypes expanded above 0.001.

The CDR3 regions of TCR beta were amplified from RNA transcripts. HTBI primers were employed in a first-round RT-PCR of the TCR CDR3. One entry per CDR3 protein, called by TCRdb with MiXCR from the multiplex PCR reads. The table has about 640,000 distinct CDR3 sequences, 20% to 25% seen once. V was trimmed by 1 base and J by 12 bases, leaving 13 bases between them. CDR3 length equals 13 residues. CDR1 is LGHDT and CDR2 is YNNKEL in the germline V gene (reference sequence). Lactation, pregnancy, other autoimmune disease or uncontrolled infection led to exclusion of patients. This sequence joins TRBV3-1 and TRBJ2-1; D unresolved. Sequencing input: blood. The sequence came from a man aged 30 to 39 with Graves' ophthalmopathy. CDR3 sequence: CASSQGGAAWQFF. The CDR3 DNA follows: TGTGCCAGCAGCCAAGGAGGCGCTGCGTGGCAGTTCTTC.